This TCR beta chain was sequenced for a study of T cells in Graves' hyperthyroidism and ophthalmopathy. This clonotype appeared many times. Researchers amplified the TCR beta CDR3 regions from RNA transcripts. The TCR CDR3 was amplified in a first-round RT-PCR using the HTBI primer set. Using its own MiXCR run on the multiplex PCR reads, TCRdb lists one record per CDR3 protein. Of about 560,000 distinct CDR3 sequences listed, around 15% are singletons. The sequence was collected from a woman between 18 and 30 years old with Graves' hyperthyroidism. The sequencing input was blood.

CDR3 amino acids: CASTKRDSSQETQYF. The CDR3 nucleotides read TGTGCCAGCACCAAACGGGACAGTTCCCAAGAGACCCAGTACTTC. The V call is TRBV28, the J call TRBJ2-5; 7 bases are shared with TRBD1. The CDR3 has 15 residues. V gave up 7 bases and J gave up 1 base; unmatched junction bases: 9. CDR1 and CDR2 (germline): MDHEN, SYDVKM.